The next 16 T cell receptor beta chains were all read from a single sample in a study of regulatory T cells in long-lasting Graves disease. Time point given: persistent/refractory GD, antithyroid drugs over 5 years with positive TRAb. From RNA extracted from PBMCs, the TCR library was made. Building of the TCR beta libraries involved iRepertoire HTBI primers and Arm-PCR of CDR3 regions. TCRdb passed the multiplex PCR reads through MiXCR, listing each CDR3 protein once. The sample lists 400,000 to 450,000 distinct CDR3 sequences; 20% to 30% were seen once. Here the sequenced sample was peripheral blood mononuclear cells (PBMCs), taken when the disease was refractory, from a patient treated with antithyroid drugs. The origin of the receptors is a female donor with Graves disease.

This clonotype was observed at least ten times. The rearrangement links TRBV7-9 to TRBJ1-5, with TRBD1 as a possible D gene (6 bases). V was trimmed by 6 bases and J by 7 bases, leaving 13 bases between them. Germline V lookup: CDR1 SEHNR, CDR2 FQNEAQ (reference sequence). The CDR3 runs 13 residues. The CDR3 region has the DNA TGTGCCAGCAGTGCCACAGGGAACCAGCCCCAGCATTTT. It translates to CASSATGNQPQHF.

In regard to this clonotype: This may arise from a read error, as a much more abundant clone is one base away. It is likely a read error, because the conserved phenylalanine at the end of the CDR3 is missing. The V and J genes are TRBV29-1 and TRBJ1-1; D gene uncertain. V was shortened by 1 base and J by 4 bases, with 7 bases between the two germline ends. Germline V CDR1 and CDR2: SQVTM, ANQGSEA. This CDR3 has 12 residues. CDR3 nucleotide sequence: TGCAGCGTTGAAGGGATTTCCACTGAAGCTTTCATT. Translation gives CSVEGISTEAFI.

With respect to this clonotype: A much larger clone lies a single base off, so this may be a read error. The chain carries TRBV28 and TRBJ1-6; tentatively, D is TRBD1 (5 bases). Per germline, CDR1 MDHEN and CDR2 SYDVKM. Trimming left V 6 bases short and J 8 bases short, with 14 bases between. This CDR3 spans 14 amino acids. CDR3 amino acids: CASSQGRGDSPLHF. DNA for the CDR3: TGTGCCAGCAGCCAGGGACGGGGAGATTCACCCCTCCACTTT.

This chain uses TRBV7-9 with TRBJ2-1, with TRBD1 identical over 8 bases. The germline V gene encodes CDR1 SEHNR and CDR2 FQNEAQ (reference sequence). J gave up 6 bases and V 4 bases, and 11 bases lay outside the gene matches. This CDR3 is built from 16 residues. Here the CDR3 reads CASSSIPDREGNEQFF. The DNA of the CDR3 is TGTGCCAGCAGCTCTATACCGGACAGGGAAGGCAATGAGCAGTTCTTC.

This clonotype was counted ten times or more. The rearrangement links TRBV28 to TRBJ2-5, with D unclear. V was trimmed by 1 base and J by 0 bases, leaving 9 bases between them. The CDR3 is 15 amino acids. Germline loops: CDR1 MDHEN, CDR2 SYDVKM. As DNA, the CDR3 is TGTGCCAGCAGTTTATCCGCAGCGTACCAAGAGACCCAGTACTTC. Protein product: CASSLSAAYQETQYF.

The rearrangement uses TRBV3-1 and TRBJ2-5; D is perhaps TRBD1 (6 bases). The length of the CDR3 is 15 residues. V was pared by 4 bases and J by 3 bases, with 15 bases between. CDR1 is LGHDT, CDR2 YNNKEL, per germline (reference sequence). The CDR3, as DNA: TGTGCCAGCAGCCCCTACAGGGAACGGGAAGAGACCCAGTACTTC. The encoded protein is CASSPYREREETQYF.

In its sample, this clonotype was seen many times. The rearrangement joins TRBV6-1 to TRBJ1-4; D gene ambiguous. Germline V CDR1 and CDR2: MNHNS, SASEGT. V was trimmed by 7 bases and J by 5 bases, leaving 14 bases between them. The CDR3 loop spans 14 amino acids. The CDR3 sequence is CASKEGGTNEKLFF. CDR3 bases: TGTGCCAGCAAAGAAGGCGGAACAAATGAAAAACTGTTTTTT.

The J gene is TRBJ1-2, the V gene TRBV7-2; D might be TRBD1 (6 bases). The ends were cut back, 1 base at V and 7 bases at J, with 13 bases in the middle. The germline V gene encodes CDR1 SGHTA and CDR2 FQGNSA. The CDR3 covers 14 residues. CDR3 in DNA: TGTGCCAGCAGCTTAGGGACAGCTCTGGGTGGCTACACCTTC. As protein: CASSLGTALGGYTF.

This clonotype appeared a few times. This chain uses TRBV5-1 with TRBJ2-7, with no clear D. The CDR3 totals 16 residues. The V and J ends lost 0 bases and 0 bases respectively, with 13 bases between them. Per the germline V gene, CDR1 is SGHRS and CDR2 is YFSETQ. DNA of the CDR3: TGCGCCAGCAGCTTGGTGCGTGACCCAATCTCCTACGAGCAGTACTTC. It is translated as CASSLVRDPISYEQYF. The whole variable domain, filled in from reference TRBV5-1 and TRBJ2-7, reads KAGVTQTPRYLIKTRGQQVTLSCSPISGHRSVSWYQQTPGQGLQFLFEYFSETQRNKGNFPGRFSGRQFSNSRSEMNVSTLELGDSALYLCASSLVRDPISYEQYFGPGTRLTVT.

The J gene is TRBJ2-3, the V gene TRBV29-1; 9 nucleotides match TRBD1. This CDR3 spans 14 amino acids. V shed 5 bases, J shed 5 bases, and the junction held 8 bases outside the gene matches. Germline lookup yields CDR1 SQVTM and CDR2 ANQGSEA. CDR3 region: CSVTGTGLEDTQYF. DNA of the CDR3: TGCAGCGTTACCGGGACAGGGCTTGAAGATACGCAGTATTTT.

This clonotype was observed a single time. The gene calls are TRBV13 and TRBJ1-6; D uncertain. V lost 1 base to trimming and J lost 0 bases, with 7 bases between them. The CDR3 runs 16 residues. Germline V gives CDR1 PRHDT, CDR2 FYEKMQ (reference sequence). This CDR3 is CASSLELSSYNSPLHF. The CDR3 nucleotides are TGTGCCAGCAGCTTAGAACTGAGCTCCTATAATTCACCCCTCCACTTT.

About this clonotype itself: Given a much more abundant clone one base away, this may be a read error. The chain joins TRBV12-3 or TRBV12-4 to TRBJ1-5; TRBD1 matches 7 bases. The CDR3 contains 15 residues. J lost 6 bases, V lost 2 bases, and 7 bases had no gene match. The CDR3 loop is CASSLWDSLVQPQHF. Here the CDR3 DNA reads TGTGCCAGCAGTTTATGGGACAGCCTGGTTCAGCCCCAGCATTTT.

The V and J genes are TRBV29-1 and TRBJ1-2; D gene unclear. The CDR3 contains 13 residues. Trimming took 3 bases from V and 5 from J, leaving 13 bases between them. The V gene's germline CDR1 is SQVTM and CDR2 ANQGSEA. The CDR3 nucleotides are TGCAGCGTTGATTTGCGCGGAAATTATGGCTACACCTTC. This codes for CSVDLRGNYGYTF.

The chain carries TRBV7-3 and TRBJ2-7, with D perhaps TRBD1 (6 bases). The CDR3 sequence is 14 residues long. The germline V gene encodes CDR1 SGHTA and CDR2 FQGTGA. The V end was cut by 5 bases, the J end by 5 bases, with 16 bases between. The DNA of the CDR3 is TGTGCCAGCAGCCTAATGACAGGTCCGGACGAGCAGTACTTC. Its protein is CASSLMTGPDEQYF.

This rearrangement joins TRBV7-2 to TRBJ1-5; D perhaps matches TRBD1 (6 bases). Trimming left V 1 base short and J 0 bases short, with 10 bases between. The germline V gene has CDR1 SGHTA and CDR2 FQGNSA. The CDR3 consists of 16 residues. CDR3 bases: TGTGCCAGCAGCTTAGAGGACAGTTATAGCAATCAGCCCCAGCATTTT. It yields the protein CASSLEDSYSNQPQHF.

This clonotype was seen a few times. V is TRBV20-1 and J is TRBJ2-5; D not certain. This CDR3 contains 12 residues. V gave up 4 bases and J gave up 1 base, with 7 bases separating them. Germline lookup yields CDR1 DFQATT and CDR2 SNEGSKA (reference sequence). CDR3 nucleotides: TGCAGTGCTAAAAAAACCCAAGAGACCCAGTACTTC. Translation gives CSAKKTQETQYF.